This TCR beta chain was sequenced in a study of blood T cell repertoires in COVID-19. This CDR3 has 11 amino acids. The germline V and J ends were trimmed by 3 bases and 3 bases, with 3 bases remaining between them. Data came from immunoSEQ multiplex PCR; TCRdb stores just in-frame clones and leaves some out. The sample carries around 60,000 clones, about nine tenths recorded once. The chain carries TRBV12-3 or TRBV12-4 and TRBJ2-7; no reliable D call. Sequencing used peripheral blood. The receptor was derived from an older woman with active COVID-19. CDR3 in DNA: TGTGCCAGCAGTTTCGGCTACGAGCAGTACTTC. The encoded protein is CASSFGYEQYF.